The clone carrying this TCR beta chain was recorded a few times. As yet, its antigen is unknown. This entry is derived from a study of beta chain features in type 1 diabetes. Study information: Patients did not differ from healthy donors in age, gender or cell yield.

The isolated RNA, all of it, was reverse transcribed, so expressed TCRB transcripts were what got sequenced. The repertoire was sequenced with immunoSEQ multiplex PCR; TCRdb's copy has only in-frame clones and lacks some. The sample shows some 900,000 clones, roughly a sixth of them seen only once. Study results and caveats: Shorter templates might be favored by PCR, and equally so in patients and in controls.

CDR3 length: 18 amino acids. Germline CDR1 LGHNA, CDR2 YSLEER. The V and J ends lost 0 bases and 1 base respectively, with 17 bases between them. This receptor was obtained from a young woman in good health. The chain combines TRBV4-3 with TRBJ2-3; D may correspond to TRBD1 or TRBD2 (6 bases each). Input material: naive CD4+ T cells from blood. The CDR3 here is CASSQDDGGVLGTDTQYF. CDR3 coding DNA: TGCGCCAGCAGCCAAGATGACGGGGGCGTGTTAGGCACAGATACGCAGTATTTT.